The clone carrying this TCR beta chain was observed a few times. Clones were sequenced by immunoSEQ multiplex PCR, and TCRdb holds only the in-frame ones, with some missing. This table has 330,000 or so clones, roughly 90% appearing once. Shortly before study entry, within 2 weeks, exposed participants had met a COVID-19 case. V lost 6 bases to trimming and J lost 8 bases; unmatched junction nucleotides: 14. CDR1 and CDR2 (germline): LGHDT, YNNKEL (reference sequence). This CDR3 comprises 17 residues. The sample is drawn from a study of blood T cell repertoires in COVID-19. Study overall: There were acute and convalescent COVID-19 samples, and they came from the United States, Italy and Spain.

The J gene is TRBJ2-3, the V gene TRBV3-1 (or the pseudogene TRBV3-2); 13 positions agree with TRBD2. This sequence was found in a woman between 25 and 40 years old who had been exposed to COVID-19. Specimen: PBMCs or T cells enriched from blood (not recorded which). The CDR3 here is CASRRSGTSGVSPTQYF. CDR3 DNA: TGTGCCAGCAGGCGATCCGGGACTAGCGGGGTTTCCCCTACGCAGTATTTT.